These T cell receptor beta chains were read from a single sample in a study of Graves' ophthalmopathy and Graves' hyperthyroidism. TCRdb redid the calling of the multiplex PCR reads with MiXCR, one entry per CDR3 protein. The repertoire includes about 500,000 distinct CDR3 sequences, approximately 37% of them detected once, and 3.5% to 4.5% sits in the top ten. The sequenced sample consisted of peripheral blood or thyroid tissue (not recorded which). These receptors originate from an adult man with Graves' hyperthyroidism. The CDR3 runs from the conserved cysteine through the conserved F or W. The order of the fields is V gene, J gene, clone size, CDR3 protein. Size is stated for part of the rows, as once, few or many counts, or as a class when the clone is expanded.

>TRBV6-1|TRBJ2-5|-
CASSDRERYAETQYF
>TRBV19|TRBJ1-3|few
CASGGMTSGNTIYF
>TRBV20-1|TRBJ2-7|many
CSARDNYEQYF
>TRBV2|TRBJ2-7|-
CAISWGQGQTYEQYF
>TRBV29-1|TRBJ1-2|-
CSVETDRADGYTF
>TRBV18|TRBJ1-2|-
CASSPPAPGDGYTF
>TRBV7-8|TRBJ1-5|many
CASSLGRFGQPQHF
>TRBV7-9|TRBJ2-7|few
CASSSTETRSYEQYF
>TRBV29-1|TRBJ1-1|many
CSVEDLQGHPRNTEAFF
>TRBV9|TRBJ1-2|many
CASSVATGTYGYTF
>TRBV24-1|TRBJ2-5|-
CATSGGGTQYF
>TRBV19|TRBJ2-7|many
CASSIGQDYEQYF
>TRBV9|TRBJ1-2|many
CASSPMGGGNYPYGYTF
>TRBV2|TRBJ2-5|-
CASSEDGAQQTQYF
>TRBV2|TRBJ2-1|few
CASTPGAYNEQFF
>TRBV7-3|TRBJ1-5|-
CASSLIPGTAQETQHF
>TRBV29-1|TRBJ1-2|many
CSVGGVYGYTF
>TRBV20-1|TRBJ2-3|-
CGARARGVSSTDTQYF
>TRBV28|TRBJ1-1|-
CASNLRQIEAFF
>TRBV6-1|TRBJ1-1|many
CASHRGVTEAFF
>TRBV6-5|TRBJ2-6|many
CASSGRRMVSEGANVLTF
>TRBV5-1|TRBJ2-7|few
CASSLGYYSYEQYF
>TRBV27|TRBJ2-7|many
CASSRGQTEQYF
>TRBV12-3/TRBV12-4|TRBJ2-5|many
CASSPLRDRAHQETQYF
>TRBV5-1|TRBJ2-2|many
CASRDRLSGELFF
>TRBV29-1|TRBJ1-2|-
CSAVRTGNYGYTF
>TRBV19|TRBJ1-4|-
CASIRDSGSEKLFF
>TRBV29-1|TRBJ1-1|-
CSSEQGVVWNTEAFF
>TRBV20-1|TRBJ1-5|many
CSARFRGSQPQHF
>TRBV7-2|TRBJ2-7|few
CASSLGGSRGEQYF
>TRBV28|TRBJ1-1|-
CASSLVSGTGYTEAFF
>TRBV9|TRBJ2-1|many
CASSAATNNEQFF
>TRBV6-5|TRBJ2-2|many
CASRNTGTGELFF
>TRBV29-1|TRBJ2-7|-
CSVGRQGSEQYF
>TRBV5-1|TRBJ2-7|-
CASSSGLGSYEQYF
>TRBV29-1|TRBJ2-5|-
CSGGTETQYF
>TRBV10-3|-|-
CAILTEASEQYF
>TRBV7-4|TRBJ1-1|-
CASSLVGDTWDTVAFF
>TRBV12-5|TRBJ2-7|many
CASGLSGQGREQYF
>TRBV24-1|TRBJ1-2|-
CATSSLETLNYGYTF
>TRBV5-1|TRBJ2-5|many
CATQPGPETQYF
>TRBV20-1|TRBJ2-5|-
CSARSGVKETQYF